Presented here are 32 T cell receptor beta chains from one specimen sequenced in a study of control samples from healthy donors and cancer patients. Sequenced by immunoSEQ multiplex PCR; TCRdb stores in-frame clones only, minus some. The repertoire consists of approximately 100,000 clones, with about 81% occurring once and the leading ten covering approximately 38%. Sequenced sample: PBMCs. Receptors originate from a man in his 70s with lung cancer.

The chain links TRBV7-3 to TRBJ2-1, with a tentative D call TRBD2 (5 bases). The CDR3 is 17 residues long. Germline V gene sequence: CDR1 SGHTA, CDR2 FQGTGA. V gave up 5 bases and J gave up 0 bases, with 17 bases separating them. The CDR3 is CASSVRELGSSYNEQFF. The CDR3 DNA sequence: TGTGCCAGCAGCGTACGGGAACTTGGGAGCTCCTACAATGAGCAGTTCTTC.

CDR3 bases: TGTGCCAGCTCACCGACGGCGGGGAACTACGAGCAGTACTTC. The encoded protein is CASSPTAGNYEQYF. The rearrangement uses TRBV18 and TRBJ2-7; weak D call: TRBD2 (6 bases). The CDR3 spans 14 residues. The V end was cut by 3 bases, the J end by 3 bases, with 12 bases between. Germline CDR1 is KGHSH and CDR2 is LQKENI.

The chain combines TRBV3-1 (or the pseudogene TRBV3-2) with TRBJ1-1, with unresolved D. The CDR3 contains 14 residues. CDR1 is LGHDT, CDR2 YNNKEL, per germline (reference sequence). The V end was cut by 4 bases, the J end by 0 bases, with 9 bases between. The CDR3 DNA sequence: TGTGCCAGCAGCCTCCTAGGCCTGAACACTGAAGCTTTCTTT. This translates into CASSLLGLNTEAFF.

This clone has more than one count but fewer than ten. The V call is TRBV18, the J call TRBJ1-1; D unclear. The CDR3 extends over 13 amino acids. V was cut by 5 bases and J by 5 bases, with 12 bases left in between. The germline V gene encodes CDR1 KGHSH and CDR2 LQKENI. CDR3 nucleotide sequence: TGTGCCAGCTCAATCGACAAGCGAACTGAAGCTTTCTTT. It encodes CASSIDKRTEAFF.

J is TRBJ1-5 and V is TRBV18, with D tentatively TRBD1 (6 bases). Germline CDR1 KGHSH, CDR2 LQKENI. With 2 bases removed from V and 4 bases from J, the gap between germline ends came to 6 bases. This CDR3 is built from 13 residues. In nucleotides, the CDR3 is TGTGCCAGCTCACCAGACAGGAATCAGCCCCAGCATTTT. Amino acids: CASSPDRNQPQHF.

The chain joins TRBV11-2 to TRBJ1-1; D remains ambiguous. Looked up from germline, CDR1 is SGHAT and CDR2 is FQNNGV. Trimming removed 0 bases at V and 0 bases at J, with 5 bases between. CDR3 size: 14 residues. CDR3 protein: CASSLERMNTEAFF. In DNA form, the CDR3 reads TGTGCCAGCAGCTTAGAACGAATGAACACTGAAGCTTTCTTT.

The rearrangement links TRBV28 to TRBJ2-7, with TRBD1 matching over 8 bases. The CDR3 totals 11 residues. The germline V gene encodes CDR1 MDHEN and CDR2 SYDVKM. V lost 10 bases and J lost 3; bases outside the gene matches: 2. The CDR3 sequence: CAITGGYEQYF. The DNA for the CDR3 is TGTGCCATCACAGGGGGCTACGAGCAGTACTTC.

The chain employs TRBV7-6 and TRBJ2-3, with 12 bases matching TRBD2. CDR3 length: 16 residues. Unmatched junction bases numbered 7, after V lost 5 bases and J lost 4 bases. Germline values: CDR1 SGHVS, CDR2 FNYEAQ. CDR3 coding DNA: TGTGCCAGCAGCCCGCTAGCGGGGGGGAGTTCAGATACGCAGTATTTT. As protein: CASSPLAGGSSDTQYF.

This rearrangement joins TRBV7-8 to TRBJ2-3; D may be TRBD2 (7 bases). The CDR3 is made up of 15 amino acids. Germline CDR1 and CDR2: SGHVS and FQNEAQ. Between the trimmed V and J ends, which lost 4 bases and 2 bases, there was a span of 13 bases. The CDR3 nucleotides are TGTGCCAGCAGCTGGGGGGGGCGGGCCACAGATACGCAGTATTTT. Encoded protein: CASSWGGRATDTQYF.

In its sample, this clone was seen once. The rearrangement uses TRBV11-1 and TRBJ1-1; 12 nucleotides align to TRBD1. J lost 5 bases, V lost 6 bases, and 7 bases had no gene match. Germline values: CDR1 SGHAT, CDR2 FQDESV (reference sequence). The CDR3 length is 15 residues. This CDR3 reads CASRRGQGAGTEAFF. The CDR3 region has the DNA TGTGCCAGCAGGCGGGGACAGGGGGCGGGTACTGAAGCTTTCTTT. Combining the CDR3 with reference TRBV11-1 and TRBJ1-1 gives the whole variable domain EAEVAQSPRYKITEKSQAVAFWCDPISGHATLYWYRQILGQGPELLVQFQDESVVDDSQLPKDRFSAERLKGVDSTLKIQPAELGDSAMYLCASRRGQGAGTEAFFGQGTRLTVV.

This clone was picked up a small number of times. The chain links TRBV19 to TRBJ2-2, with 7 positions matching TRBD2. Germline CDR1 reads LNHDA; CDR2 reads SQIVND (reference sequence). The CDR3 sequence is 14 residues long. The J segment lost 3 bases and the V segment lost 5 bases, leaving 3 bases of the junction unmatched. The CDR3 here is CASSRGEDTGELFF. The CDR3 coding sequence is TGTGCCAGTAGTCGGGGGGAGGACACCGGGGAGCTGTTTTTT.

The genes are TRBV28 and TRBJ2-2, with TRBD1 matching 9 bases. V lost 2 bases to trimming and J lost 8 bases; unmatched junction nucleotides: 3. The CDR3 is 14 residues long. Germline CDR1 MDHEN, CDR2 SYDVKM. As DNA, the CDR3 is TGTGCCAGCAGTTTAATGGGACAGGGAGGGGAGCTGTTTTTT. It is translated as CASSLMGQGGELFF. The variable domain in full, with the rest retrieved from reference TRBV28 and TRBJ2-2, is DVKVTQSSRYLVKRTGEKVFLECVQDMDHENMFWYRQDPGLGLRLIYFSYDVKMKEKGDIPEGYSVSREKKERFSLILESASTNQTSMYLCASSLMGQGGELFFGEGSRLTVL.

V is TRBV18 and J is TRBJ1-5; possible D gene TRBD1, 5 bases. The V end lost 3 bases, the J end lost 6 bases, and 9 bases lay between the germline ends. Germline CDR1 reads KGHSH; CDR2 reads LQKENI. CDR3 length: 13 residues. As DNA, the CDR3 is TGTGCCAGCTCACCGGGGGGGACTCAGCCCCAGCATTTT. Protein product: CASSPGGTQPQHF.

The chain carries TRBV7-8 and TRBJ1-3; TRBD1 matches at 9 bases. The CDR3 runs to 20 residues. The germline gives CDR1 SGHVS, CDR2 FQNEAQ. V trimming: 2 bases; J trimming: 0 bases; junction bases outside the gene matches: 14. The CDR3 sequence is CASSLSSGGQGRRSGNTIYF. The CDR3 coding sequence is TGTGCCAGCAGCTTAAGTTCCGGGGGACAGGGCCGACGCTCTGGAAACACCATATATTTT.

This clone was observed a few times. The chain employs TRBV29-1 and TRBJ2-5; D unclear. The CDR3 extends over 12 amino acids. Germline V gene lookup returns CDR1 SQVTM and CDR2 ANQGSEA. Trimming shortened V by 7 bases and J by 2 bases, and 11 bases separated the two germline ends. CDR3 sequence: CSGGNFQETQYF. The CDR3 DNA follows: TGCAGCGGGGGTAATTTTCAAGAGACCCAGTACTTC.

This clone was seen more than once but under ten times. The chain employs TRBV2 and TRBJ1-5, with TRBD1 identical over 9 bases. The CDR3 is 15 amino acids. CDR1 and CDR2 from the germline V gene are SNHLY and FYNNEI. Trimming removed 6 bases from V and 5 bases from J; junction bases left unmatched: 8. CDR3 sequence (DNA): TGTGCCAGCAGGACCGGGACAGGGAGTTATCAGCCCCAGCATTTT. This sequence encodes CASRTGTGSYQPQHF.

V usage is TRBV10-3 and J usage is TRBJ1-2, with TRBD1 identical over 8 bases. This CDR3 is built from 15 residues. With V trimmed by 6 bases and J by 10 bases, 16 bases remained unmatched. Germline values: CDR1 ENHRY, CDR2 SYGVKD. CDR3 protein: CAIRVQGEGGNPYTF. CDR3 sequence (DNA): TGTGCCATCAGGGTACAGGGGGAAGGTGGGAATCCCTACACCTTC.

V is TRBV29-1 and J is TRBJ2-2; D is possibly TRBD2 (7 bases). Trimming removed 8 bases at V and 0 bases at J, with 13 bases between. Germline lookup yields CDR1 SQVTM and CDR2 ANQGSEA. This CDR3 region has 14 residues. The CDR3: CSPGAGANTGELFF. In DNA form, the CDR3 reads TGCAGCCCGGGGGCGGGGGCGAACACCGGGGAGCTGTTTTTT.

The chain has TRBV25-1 and TRBJ1-6, with a possible D match to TRBD1 (6 bases). CDR3 size: 14 residues. CDR1 is MGHDK, CDR2 SYGVNS, per germline. Deletions cut 6 bases from V and 6 bases from J, with 12 bases between. The CDR3: CASSLGQTNSPLHF. The CDR3 DNA follows: TGTGCCAGCAGCCTAGGACAGACTAATTCACCCCTCCACTTT.

The V gene is TRBV28, the J gene TRBJ2-1; no clear D. Germline V CDR1 and CDR2: MDHEN, SYDVKM. Trimming shortened V by 8 bases and J by 4 bases, and 24 bases separated the two germline ends. The CDR3 is 17 residues long. The CDR3 DNA is TGTGCCAGCTCCAAAAGGGCCCCGGATTCGCCATACAATGAGCAGTTCTTC. This sequence encodes CASSKRAPDSPYNEQFF.

The chain links TRBV21-1 to TRBJ1-3; the DNA was not used to check the table's D call, TRBD1. TRBV21-1 is described as a pseudogene. This CDR3 spans 18 amino acids. CDR3 in DNA: TGTGCCAGCAGCAAGAGGGACAGGGGCCTTCTCTCTGGAAACACCATATATTTT. Translating gives CASSKRDRGLLSGNTIYF.

CDR3 coding DNA: TGTGCCTGGGATAGGCAGGGCAGTGAAAAACTGTTTTTT. Translating gives CAWDRQGSEKLFF. V gene TRBV30 combines with J gene TRBJ1-4; possibly TRBD1 for D (5 bases). Trimming removed 5 bases from V and 7 bases from J, with 14 bases in between. The CDR3 is 13 amino acids. Germline values: CDR1 GTSNPN, CDR2 SVGIG (reference sequence).

The chain links TRBV27 to TRBJ2-2; 7 nucleotides match TRBD2. CDR1 is MNHEY, CDR2 SMNVEV, per germline (reference sequence). J was trimmed by 6 bases and V by 6 bases; bases with no gene match: 1. The CDR3 is 12 residues long. CDR3: CASSLAAGELFF. CDR3 nucleotide sequence: TGTGCCAGCAGCCTAGCGGCCGGGGAGCTGTTTTTT.

This chain joins TRBV27 and TRBJ1-2; D is perhaps TRBD1 (5 bases). V shed 6 bases and J shed 0 bases, with 14 bases lying between them. The CDR3 has 15 amino acids. Per germline, CDR1 MNHEY and CDR2 SMNVEV (reference sequence). The chain's CDR3 is CASSPQGATNYGYTF. The CDR3 coding sequence is TGTGCCAGCAGCCCCCAAGGGGCGACTAACTATGGCTACACCTTC.

The V and J genes are TRBV5-1 and TRBJ1-2; 9 bases map to TRBD1. CDR1 is SGHRS and CDR2 is YFSETQ in the germline V gene. V was pared by 2 bases and J by 8 bases, with 4 bases of the junction left unmatched. The CDR3 contains 13 residues. The CDR3 coding sequence is TGCGCCAGCAGCTTATGGACAGGGGAAGGCTACACCTTC. It encodes CASSLWTGEGYTF. Together with reference TRBV5-1 and TRBJ1-2, the CDR3 gives the full variable domain: KAGVTQTPRYLIKTRGQQVTLSCSPISGHRSVSWYQQTPGQGLQFLFEYFSETQRNKGNFPGRFSGRQFSNSRSEMNVSTLELGDSALYLCASSLWTGEGYTFGSGTRLTVV.

The chain uses TRBV5-1 and TRBJ2-2; a weak D match, TRBD2 (6 bases). CDR1 and CDR2 from the germline V gene are SGHRS and YFSETQ. This CDR3 has 15 residues. Trimming removed 4 bases from V and 2 bases from J, with 12 bases in between. The DNA of the CDR3 is TGCGCCAGCAGCCAGAGGGACTTAAACACCGGGGAGCTGTTTTTT. It codes for CASSQRDLNTGELFF.

The sample holds a few counts of this clone. The rearrangement uses TRBV27 and TRBJ2-5; D remains unclear. The CDR3 loop spans 13 amino acids. Between the trimmed V and J ends, which lost 6 bases and 5 bases, there was a span of 13 bases. Germline V gene lookup returns CDR1 MNHEY and CDR2 SMNVEV (reference sequence). CDR3 bases: TGTGCCAGCAGCACACGAAGGACGGAGACCCAGTACTTC. This codes for CASSTRRTETQYF.

This clone was counted many times. The CDR3 sequence: CATSDLNAANTGELFF. The CDR3 nucleotides are TGTGCCACCAGTGATTTGAACGCAGCGAACACCGGGGAGCTGTTTTTT. The chain uses TRBV24-1 and TRBJ2-2; D unclear. CDR1 and CDR2 from the germline V gene are KGHDR and SFDVKD. The V and J ends lost 0 bases and 0 bases respectively, with 7 bases between them. This CDR3 comprises 16 residues.

The chain recombines TRBV2 with TRBJ2-2; 7 nucleotides line up with TRBD2. Germline CDR1 is SNHLY and CDR2 is FYNNEI. The V and J ends lost 8 bases and 7 bases, in that order; junction bases with no gene match: 10. The CDR3 is 14 residues long. DNA of the CDR3: TGTGCCAGCGGACGGATCCCGGGGGGCGGGGAGCTGTTTTTT. Encoded protein: CASGRIPGGGELFF.

The rearrangement uses TRBV11-2 and TRBJ1-1, with D possibly being TRBD1 (6 bases). V shed 4 bases and J shed 1 base, with 13 bases lying between them. The CDR3 extends over 15 amino acids. CDR1 SGHAT and CDR2 FQNNGV come from the germline V gene. The CDR3 reads CASSSGETGNTEAFF. As DNA, the CDR3 is TGTGCCAGCAGCTCAGGTGAGACAGGGAACACTGAAGCTTTCTTT.

The chain uses TRBV6-1 and TRBJ1-5, with 7 bases lining up with TRBD1. The CDR3 loop spans 15 amino acids. V shed 3 bases and J 2 bases; nucleotides not matched to a gene: 4. Germline values: CDR1 MNHNS, CDR2 SASEGT. CDR3 nucleotides: TGTGCCAGCAGTGAGGCAGGGGGGCGCAATCAGCCCCAGCATTTT. Encoded protein: CASSEAGGRNQPQHF.

The V gene is TRBV30, the J gene TRBJ1-1, with TRBD1 identical over 7 bases. J lost 5 bases, V lost 5 bases, and 8 bases had no gene match. Looked up from germline, CDR1 is GTSNPN and CDR2 is SVGIG (reference sequence). CDR3 size: 13 residues. This CDR3 reads CAWAQTGLTEAFF. The CDR3 DNA sequence: TGTGCCTGGGCACAGACAGGGTTAACTGAAGCTTTCTTT.